The rows below give T cell receptor beta chains drawn from one sample of a study of shared clonotypes between healthy human individuals. TCRdb keeps only in-frame clones here, not all; method: immunoSEQ multiplex PCR. The table lists nearly 500,000 clones, 70% to 80% of them singletons. The sequencing input was PBMCs. These receptors were obtained from a woman between 35 and 50 years old in good health. Some clones in this sample may be carry-over from other donors' samples. Both conserved end residues are part of each CDR3. Each record gives: J gene, clone size, D gene, V gene, CDR3 DNA, CDR3 protein. The D gene is left open where the match is weak. Size values are once, few and many counts, or a class for expanded clones, and some rows have none.

TRBJ2-1,.,.,TRBV6-4,TGTGCCAGCAGGGAGTGGGACACCCACCCCAGTGAGCAGTTCTTC,CASREWDTHPSEQFF
TRBJ2-7,few,.,TRBV19,TGTGCCAGTAGTGGGCAGGCTGGCTTTTCCTACGAGCAGTACTTC,CASSGQAGFSYEQYF
TRBJ1-3,many,.,TRBV30,TGTGCCTGGTTGAGGTCGCGCTCTGGAAACACCATATATTTT,CAWLRSRSGNTIYF
TRBJ2-7,once,.,TRBV7-9,TGTGCCAGCAGCTTGAACAGTAACTACGAGCAGTACTTC,CASSLNSNYEQYF
TRBJ1-4,.,TRBD1,TRBV5-4,TGTGCCAGCAGCAAACAGGGGATGGGGAATGAAAAACTGTTTTTT,CASSKQGMGNEKLFF
TRBJ1-2,.,.,TRBV18,TGTGCCAGCTCACCTTCCGATAACTATGGCTACACCTTC,CASSPSDNYGYTF
TRBJ1-2,.,.,TRBV27,TGTGCCAGCAGTTTTGGAGGGTGGGATGGCTACACCTTC,CASSFGGWDGYTF
TRBJ2-7,few,.,TRBV9,TGTGCCAGCAGCGTAGACCATTCCTACGAGCAGTACTTC,CASSVDHSYEQYF
TRBJ2-7,.,.,TRBV11-2,TGTGCCAGCAGCTTAACGGTCTACGAGCAGTACTTC,CASSLTVYEQYF
TRBJ2-6,.,.,TRBV27,TGTGCCAGCAGTTTATCGTTGAGGTACTCTGGGGCCAACGTCCTGACTTTC,CASSLSLRYSGANVLTF
TRBJ2-2,.,.,TRBV7-9,TGTGCCAGCAGCGCCCCGGCGGGGTATCTTGGGGCCGGGGAGCTGTTTTTT,CASSAPAGYLGAGELFF
TRBJ2-7,.,.,TRBV30,TGTGCCTGGAGTGGTGCCTACGAGCAGTACTTC,CAWSGAYEQYF
TRBJ2-5,.,.,TRBV5-4,TGTGCCAGCAGCTCCCGAGGGGGACTGGGAGAGACCCAGTACTTC,CASSSRGGLGETQYF
TRBJ2-1,.,TRBD2,TRBV18,TGTGCCAGCTCAGTTAGCGGGACCTACAATGAGCAGTTCTTC,CASSVSGTYNEQFF
TRBJ1-2,.,.,TRBV11-2,TGTGCCAGCAGCCCGCGGACAGATGTGAGGTTTAAAGATGGCTACACCTTC,CASSPRTDVRFKDGYTF
TRBJ1-5,.,.,TRBV6-1,TGTGCCAGCTGCCTGATGGGCCTAGATCAGCCCCAGCATTTT,CASCLMGLDQPQHF
TRBJ1-5,many,.,TRBV29-1,TGCAGCGTGACGGACAAAAGCAATCAGCCCCAGCATTTT,CSVTDKSNQPQHF
TRBJ2-3,once,.,TRBV7-2,TGTGCCAGCAGCCCCCAACTAGCATCAGATACGCAGTATTTT,CASSPQLASDTQYF
TRBJ2-1,.,TRBD2,TRBV5-1,TGCGCCAGCAGCAACGCAGCGGGAGGCCTCTACAATGAGCAGTTCTTC,CASSNAAGGLYNEQFF
TRBJ2-7,.,.,TRBV5-6,TGTGCCAGCAGCGTTAACAGGGGACTGTTTTTCGAGCAGTACTTC,CASSVNRGLFFEQYF
TRBJ2-7,.,TRBD2,TRBV7-9,TGTGCCAGCAACGCGGGGGGTTACGAGCAGTACTTC,CASNAGGYEQYF
TRBJ2-2,few,.,TRBV10-3,TGTGCCATCTCTCGCGGGCGACAGAACACCGGGGAGCTGTTTTTT,CAISRGRQNTGELFF
TRBJ1-1,many,TRBD1,TRBV5-6,TGTGCCAGCAGCTTGGTGGACAGGGACCGAGCTGAAGCTTTCTTT,CASSLVDRDRAEAFF
TRBJ2-5,.,.,TRBV7-6,TGTGCCAGCAGAGCCACCCCGGGACGGCAAGAGACCCAGTACTTC,CASRATPGRQETQYF
TRBJ1-1,large,.,TRBV5-6,TGTGCCAGCAGCCCTCGAGGGGCTTGGACTGAAGCTTTCTTT,CASSPRGAWTEAFF
TRBJ2-5,.,.,TRBV5-4,TGTGCCAGCAGTCTCGGGGGCGCTGAGACCCAGTACTTC,CASSLGGAETQYF
TRBJ2-5,.,.,TRBV6-6,TGTGCCAGCAGTTACTCGCTATCCAGTTTGGCGACCCAGTACTTC,CASSYSLSSLATQYF
TRBJ1-4,.,TRBD1,TRBV18,TGTGCCAGCTTCCCAGGGGGCTCTGAAAAACTGTTTTTT,CASFPGGSEKLFF
TRBJ2-3,.,TRBD2,TRBV7-2,TGTGCCAGCAGAGGGAGGACTAGCGGGTACACAGATACGCAGTATTTT,CASRGRTSGYTDTQYF
TRBJ1-1,few,.,TRBV11-2,TGTGCCAGCAGCTTAGAGGCCGACACTGAAGCTTTCTTT,CASSLEADTEAFF
TRBJ2-7,.,TRBD2,TRBV7-6,TGTGCCAGCAGCTTAGCTCCGGGAGGGCCCTACGAGCAGTACTTC,CASSLAPGGPYEQYF
TRBJ1-5,.,.,TRBV27,TGTGCCAGCAGCTCTCAGTGGGGGCCCCAGCATTTT,CASSSQWGPQHF
TRBJ1-5,.,.,TRBV7-2,TGTGCCAGCAGCCTTGGACTGGACGGTCAGCCCCAGCATTTT,CASSLGLDGQPQHF
TRBJ2-7,few,TRBD1,TRBV30,TGTGCCTGGAGTGGAAAAACAGGGGGACAGCAGTACTTC,CAWSGKTGGQQYF
TRBJ2-1,once,.,TRBV9,TGTGCCAGCAGCCCCCCGGGGAGTTCCTACAATGAGCAGTTCTTC,CASSPPGSSYNEQFF
TRBJ1-4,.,.,TRBV28,TGTGCTACAGCAGCGGGAACTAATGAAAAACTGTTTTTT,CATAAGTNEKLFF
TRBJ2-7,.,TRBD2,TRBV5-4,TGTGCCAGCAGCTTAGTGGGAGGGCCAAGAGAGCAGTACTTC,CASSLVGGPREQYF
TRBJ1-2,many,.,TRBV5-6,TGTGCCAGCAGCTTCGGGGCAGCCTATGGCTACACCTTC,CASSFGAAYGYTF
TRBJ1-4,.,TRBD1,TRBV11-2,TGTGCCAGCAGCCATCACCGGGACAGATCTGAAAAACTGTTTTTT,CASSHHRDRSEKLFF
TRBJ2-7,.,.,TRBV6-5,TGTGCCAGCAGTCCGGGTGGTTCCTACGAGCAGTACTTC,CASSPGGSYEQYF
TRBJ1-1,.,.,TRBV2,TGTGCCAGCAGTGAAGCCGGGGGGAGGAACACTGAAGCTTTCTTT,CASSEAGGRNTEAFF
TRBJ1-1,once,TRBD1,TRBV18,TGTGCCAGCTCGTTGACAGGGTTTCCCTTGAACACTGAAGCTTTCTTT,CASSLTGFPLNTEAFF
TRBJ2-7,.,.,TRBV7-2,TGTGCCAGCAGTTCTAGGCCCTACGAGCAGTACTTC,CASSSRPYEQYF
TRBJ1-1,.,.,TRBV5-5,TGTGCCAGCAGCTTGGTACAGGGTGAAGCTTTCTTT,CASSLVQGEAFF
TRBJ1-3,.,.,TRBV9,TGTGCCAGCAGCTCCCTCCGAGCCTCTGGAAACACCATATATTTT,CASSSLRASGNTIYF
TRBJ1-1,.,TRBD1,TRBV27,TGTGCCAGCAGTAACAGGGGGATCGATGGCACTGAAGCTTTCTTT,CASSNRGIDGTEAFF
TRBJ2-1,.,.,TRBV15,TGTGCCACAAGCAAGGGGGATGAGCAGTTCTTC,CATSKGDEQFF
TRBJ2-7,.,.,TRBV19,TGTGCCAGTAGCTCGACTAGGAGCCCCCCCGGGGAGCAGTACTTC,CASSSTRSPPGEQYF
TRBJ2-2,.,TRBD1,TRBV7-3,TGTGCCAGCAGCCAAAGACAGGGGGCGGCCGGGGAGCTGTTTTTT,CASSQRQGAAGELFF
TRBJ2-4,few,TRBD2,TRBV27,TGTGCCAGGCGGGAGGCGGCCAAAAACATTCAGTACTTC,CARREAAKNIQYF
TRBJ2-7,.,.,TRBV9,TGTGCCAGCAGCGTAGGGGCGGGTAGCGAAGTAGAAGAGCAGTACTTC,CASSVGAGSEVEEQYF
TRBJ1-1,.,.,TRBV28,TGTGCCAGCAGTTCGGTGACAGCGAACACTGAAGCTTTCTTT,CASSSVTANTEAFF
TRBJ2-3,.,TRBD2,TRBV7-7,TGTGCCAGCAGCTTTGGCGGGAGGGAAGATACGCAGTATTTT,CASSFGGREDTQYF
TRBJ1-1,.,TRBD1,TRBV28,TGTGCCAGCAGTTTTAGCGGGACAGGCCGTTTTGGCAAAATGGCTTTCTTT,CASSFSGTGRFGKMAFF
TRBJ2-2,.,TRBD1,TRBV10-1,TGCGCCACCGGACAGGGTGACACCGGGGAGCTGTTTTTT,CATGQGDTGELFF
TRBJ2-3,.,TRBD1,TRBV7-3,TGTGCCAGCAGCTCCCAACCGGACAGGGAAAATACGCAGTATTTT,CASSSQPDRENTQYF
TRBJ1-2,few,.,TRBV7-9,TGTGCCAGCAGCTTGGCAGGAGCGAGGGGTGGCTACACCTTC,CASSLAGARGGYTF
TRBJ1-5,.,.,TRBV28,TGTGCCAGCATCCTCCAAACTCTCGAGAATCAGCCCCAGCATTTT,CASILQTLENQPQHF